The entry that follows covers one T cell receptor (beta chain) sequence. Its specificity is unknown. Trimming pared 3 bases from V and 3 bases from J, leaving 11 bases between. CDR3 length: 14 amino acids. Germline CDR1 is SEHNR and CDR2 is FQNEAQ (reference sequence). The data were obtained in a study of beta chain features in type 1 diabetes. Study-wide findings and caveats: For Type 1 diabetes patients, all four CD4+ subsets carried TCRB CDR3s that were moderately but significantly shorter.

The entirety of the isolated RNA underwent reverse transcription, so expressed TCRB transcripts were sequenced. Assay: immunoSEQ multiplex PCR; the TCRdb copy retains only in-frame clones and omits some. Counted here are some 350,000 clones, around 10% occurring once; the ten biggest clones make up about 0.6%. Input material: central memory CD4+ T cells from blood. This chain connects TRBV7-9 to TRBJ1-2, with D uncertain. This clonotype was obtained from a man aged 30-40 years with type 1 diabetes. The CDR3 loop reads CASSFAGLYYGYTF. The CDR3 region has the DNA TGTGCCAGCAGCTTCGCCGGTCTCTACTATGGCTACACCTTC.